One sample yielded the 22 T cell receptor beta chains listed below, sequenced in a study of shared clonotypes between healthy human individuals. The method was immunoSEQ multiplex PCR; TCRdb's version includes in-frame clones alone and lacks a portion of them. This sample yields around 180,000 clones, of which 80% to 95% are seen a single time; more than 0.065% belongs to the top ten. Material: naive CD4+ T cells sorted from blood. Subset of the sample: CD45RA+ positively selected. Receptor source: a woman in her twenties or thirties in good health.

This rearrangement joins TRBV7-2 to TRBJ1-5; the D gene is possibly TRBD1 (5 bases). The CDR3 runs 14 residues. Trimming shortened V by 2 bases and J by 2 bases, and 7 bases separated the two germline ends. Germline V gene sequence: CDR1 SGHTA, CDR2 FQGNSA. The DNA of the CDR3 is TGTGCCAGCAGCTTATCCAGGGGCAATCAGCCCCAGCATTTT. The encoded protein is CASSLSRGNQPQHF.

The chain joins TRBV30 to TRBJ2-5, with 9 bases identical to TRBD2. Near its end, the DNA agrees better with TRBJ2-7, so the J call may be wrong. This CDR3 is 14 amino acids long. Per the germline V gene, CDR1 is GTSNPN and CDR2 is SVGIG (reference sequence). For the CDR3, the DNA is TGTGCCTGGAGTCCCCGGACTAGCGTCTACGAGCAGTACTTC. Its translation: CAWSPRTSVYEQYF.

The rearrangement links TRBV18 to TRBJ2-7, with 7 nucleotides matching TRBD2. Germline assignment: CDR1 KGHSH and CDR2 LQKENI. This CDR3 contains 16 residues. The V gene end was trimmed by 3 bases and the J gene end by 4 bases; junction bases not matched to a gene: 12. CDR3 amino acids: CASSPDTSFGGYEQYF. The CDR3 DNA reads TGTGCCAGCTCACCCGACACCTCCTTCGGGGGGTACGAGCAGTACTTC.

This chain connects TRBV5-1 to TRBJ2-7; maybe TRBD2 (7 bases). Per the germline V gene, CDR1 is SGHRS and CDR2 is YFSETQ. This CDR3 is built from 14 residues. Trimming removed 6 bases at V and 4 bases at J, with 17 bases between. CDR3 nucleotides: TGCGCCAGCACATCCGTGGGGGGGCCTTACGAGCAGTACTTC. It translates to CASTSVGGPYEQYF.

This clone was counted between two and nine times. V gene TRBV4-1 combines with J gene TRBJ2-7; D is unresolved. The CDR3 spans 13 residues. Trimming cost V 1 base and J 2 bases, with 6 bases left between them. The germline gives CDR1 MGHRA, CDR2 YSYEKL. The CDR3 reads CASSQGRTYEQYF. DNA of the CDR3: TGCGCCAGCAGCCAAGGCAGGACCTACGAGCAGTACTTC.

The chain recombines TRBV7-8 with TRBJ1-5, with a tentative D call TRBD1 (5 bases). Per germline, CDR1 SGHVS and CDR2 FQNEAQ. The CDR3 covers 14 residues. Trimming shortened V by 3 bases and J by 4 bases, and 10 bases separated the two germline ends. The CDR3 DNA reads as TGTGCCAGCAGCTTTTTGACAGAGAATCAGCCCCAGCATTTT. The encoded protein is CASSFLTENQPQHF. Drawing the rest from reference TRBV7-8 and TRBJ1-5, the complete variable domain is GAGVSQSPRYKVAKRGQDVALRCDPISGHVSLFWYQQALGQGPEFLTYFQNEAQLDKSGLPSDRFFAERPEGSVSTLKIQRTQQEDSAVYLCASSFLTENQPQHFGDGTRLSIL.

This clone was seen a single time. V usage is TRBV7-2 and J usage is TRBJ2-7; 10 positions match TRBD2. The CDR3 has 15 residues. Germline CDR1 SGHTA, CDR2 FQGNSA. The trim removed 4 bases at V and 2 bases at J, leaving 5 bases unmatched. The CDR3 region has the DNA TGTGCCAGCAGCTGGGGAGCGGGAGGGCCCTACGAGCAGTACTTC. Translated: CASSWGAGGPYEQYF.

The chain links TRBV2 to TRBJ1-5; D ambiguous. Per germline, CDR1 SNHLY and CDR2 FYNNEI. The V end lost 8 bases, the J end lost 7 bases, and 18 bases lay between the germline ends. This CDR3 has 14 amino acids. The CDR3 loop is CASRLEAVPQPQHF. The CDR3 nucleotides read TGTGCCAGCCGTCTGGAGGCCGTTCCCCAGCCCCAGCATTTT.

This sequence joins TRBV7-9 and TRBJ1-5, with D unresolved. Germline-derived CDR1 and CDR2 are SEHNR and FQNEAQ (reference sequence). The V and J ends lost 1 base and 1 base respectively, with 8 bases between them. The CDR3 runs to 15 residues. The DNA of the CDR3 is TGTGCCAGCAGCTTAGGGGAAGGAAGCAATCAGCCCCAGCATTTT. This sequence encodes CASSLGEGSNQPQHF.

The genes are TRBV7-2 and TRBJ2-7, with 10 bases matching TRBD1. Trimming removed 1 base from V and 0 bases from J; junction bases left unmatched: 0. The CDR3 loop spans 15 amino acids. Germline CDR1 and CDR2: SGHTA and FQGNSA. DNA of the CDR3: TGTGCCAGCAGCTTAGGGACAGGGGGCTCCTACGAGCAGTACTTC. Its translation: CASSLGTGGSYEQYF. The entire variable domain, with the rest obtained from reference TRBV7-2 and TRBJ2-7, is as follows: GAGVSQSPSNKVTEKGKDVELRCDPISGHTALYWYRQSLGQGLEFLIYFQGNSAPDKSGLPSDRFSAERTGGSVSTLTIQRTQQEDSAVYLCASSLGTGGSYEQYFGPGTRLTVT.

The rearrangement joins TRBV4-2 to TRBJ1-2; D ambiguous. The CDR3 runs 14 residues. Per germline, CDR1 LGHNA and CDR2 YNFKEQ. V was trimmed by 0 bases and J by 5 bases, leaving 10 bases between them. CDR3 bases: TGTGCCAGCAGCCAAGAGGGTTCCCCTTATGGCTACACCTTC. This gives the protein CASSQEGSPYGYTF.

CDR3 sequence (DNA): TGTGCCAGCTCACCACCGGAGGAAGCTTCTGGAAACACCATATATTTT. It is translated as CASSPPEEASGNTIYF. The J gene is TRBJ1-3, the V gene TRBV18, with no clear D. V lost 0 bases and J lost 1, with 10 bases in between. CDR1 is KGHSH and CDR2 is LQKENI in the germline V gene. This CDR3 is 16 amino acids long.

V and J are TRBV18 and TRBJ1-2, with unresolved D. The CDR3 consists of 11 residues. Looked up from germline, CDR1 is KGHSH and CDR2 is LQKENI. V was trimmed by 3 bases and J by 4 bases, leaving 3 bases between them. This chain's CDR3 is CASSPGYGYTF. The CDR3 nucleotides read TGTGCCAGCTCACCTGGCTATGGCTACACCTTC.

This chain links TRBV23-1 with TRBJ2-5; D perhaps matches TRBD2 (5 bases). The J call may be incorrect, as the DNA end agrees better with TRBJ2-7. TRBV23-1 belongs to the ORF category, with a function that is uncertain. This CDR3 has 13 amino acids. CDR3: CASIWQIAYEQYF. The CDR3 nucleotides read TGCGCCAGCATTTGGCAGATAGCGTACGAGCAGTACTTC.

This clone was seen a single time. The chain carries TRBV2 and TRBJ2-3, with TRBD2 matching over 13 bases. The junction had 11 bases not matched to a gene; V was cut back by 2 bases and J by 0 bases. The CDR3 extends over 20 amino acids. From germline, CDR1 is SNHLY and CDR2 FYNNEI. DNA of the CDR3: TGTGCCAGCAGTGAAAGAAGGTGGGGGACTAGCGGGATGAGCACAGATACGCAGTATTTT. Translated, it gives CASSERRWGTSGMSTDTQYF. The entire variable domain, with the rest obtained from reference TRBV2 and TRBJ2-3, is as follows: EPEVTQTPSHQVTQMGQEVILRCVPISNHLYFYWYRQILGQKVEFLVSFYNNEISEKSEIFDDQFSVERPDGSNFTLKIRSTKLEDSAMYFCASSERRWGTSGMSTDTQYFGPGTRLTVL.

This chain connects TRBV19 to TRBJ1-5, with D possibly TRBD1 on 6 matching bases. Germline assignment: CDR1 LNHDA and CDR2 SQIVND (reference sequence). Trimming cost V 4 bases and J 3 bases, with 10 bases left between them. CDR3 length: 14 residues. CDR3 protein: CASSKNRDNQPQHF. The CDR3 bases are TGTGCCAGTAGTAAGAACAGGGACAATCAGCCCCAGCATTTT.

CDR3 region: CASSPADRAGYTF. The CDR3 DNA follows: TGTGCCAGCTCACCGGCGGACAGGGCTGGCTACACCTTC. The rearrangement joins TRBV18 to TRBJ1-2; 8 bases line up with TRBD1. Germline V gene lookup returns CDR1 KGHSH and CDR2 LQKENI. The length of the CDR3 is 13 residues. Germline trimming cut 3 bases from V and 7 bases from J; bases unmatched to any gene: 4.

The genes are TRBV7-2 and TRBJ2-1, with 16 positions matching TRBD2. V lost 5 bases, J lost 8 bases, and 9 bases stayed unmatched. Germline CDR1 and CDR2: SGHTA and FQGNSA. CDR3 length: 17 amino acids. The CDR3 region is CASSIKPGLAGGYEQFF. In nucleotides, the CDR3 is TGTGCCAGCAGCATCAAACCGGGACTAGCGGGAGGGTATGAGCAGTTCTTC.

The chain couples TRBV18 to TRBJ1-1, with D possibly matching TRBD1 (5 bases). CDR1 is KGHSH and CDR2 is LQKENI in the germline V gene. V dropped 2 bases and J dropped 1 base, with 23 bases sitting between them. This CDR3 has 19 amino acids. The CDR3: CASSPYPPQGAGSNTEAFF. The CDR3 coding sequence is TGTGCCAGCTCACCATATCCGCCCCAGGGTGCTGGCTCGAACACTGAAGCTTTCTTT.

The count of this clone is one. This chain links TRBV28 with TRBJ1-4; perhaps TRBD1 as D (5 bases). V dropped 8 bases and J dropped 0 bases, with 10 bases sitting between them. The CDR3 has 14 amino acids. Per the germline V gene, CDR1 is MDHEN and CDR2 is SYDVKM. The CDR3 bases are TGTGCCAGCGCGGGGGGAGCAACTAATGAAAAACTGTTTTTT. It yields the protein CASAGGATNEKLFF. The full variable domain, its missing parts supplied by reference TRBV28 and TRBJ1-4, is DVKVTQSSRYLVKRTGEKVFLECVQDMDHENMFWYRQDPGLGLRLIYFSYDVKMKEKGDIPEGYSVSREKKERFSLILESASTNQTSMYLCASAGGATNEKLFFGSGTQLSVL.

This chain connects TRBV18 to TRBJ2-7, with TRBD2 matching over 13 bases. Germline V gives CDR1 KGHSH, CDR2 LQKENI. There are 15 residues in the CDR3. After removal of 0 bases from V and 5 bases from J, the junction contained 1 base not matched to a gene. The CDR3 nucleotides read TGTGCCAGCTCACCACCCGGACTAGCGGGAGACGAGCAGTACTTC. It translates to CASSPPGLAGDEQYF.

This clone showed up just a few times. The rearrangement links TRBV21-1 to TRBJ1-1; the table's TRBD1 call for D was not verified on the DNA. TRBV21-1 is recorded as a pseudogene. CDR3 size: 17 residues. DNA for the CDR3: TGTGCCAGCAGCAAAAAGTGTGACAGCAGGGAGAACACTGAAGCTTTCTTT. Translating gives CASSKKCDSRENTEAFF.